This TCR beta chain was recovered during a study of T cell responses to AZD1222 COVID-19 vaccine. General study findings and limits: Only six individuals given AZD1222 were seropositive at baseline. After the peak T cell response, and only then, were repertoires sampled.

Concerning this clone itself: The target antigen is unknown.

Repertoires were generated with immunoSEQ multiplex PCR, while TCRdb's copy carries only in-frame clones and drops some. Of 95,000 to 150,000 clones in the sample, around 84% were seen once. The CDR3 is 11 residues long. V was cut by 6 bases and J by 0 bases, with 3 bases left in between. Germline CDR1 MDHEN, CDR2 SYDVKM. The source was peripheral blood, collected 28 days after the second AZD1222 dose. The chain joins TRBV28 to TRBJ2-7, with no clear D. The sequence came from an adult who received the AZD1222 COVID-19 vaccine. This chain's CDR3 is CASRVSYEQYF. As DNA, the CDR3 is TGTGCCAGCAGGGTCTCCTACGAGCAGTACTTC.